This T cell receptor beta chain stems from a study of identical twins. Findings of the study overall: Reduced insertions were recorded for abundant cord blood beta clonotypes, with no such pattern in memory repertoires.

Concerning this clonotype: No antigen is known for it.

Trimming stripped 3 bases from V and 4 bases from J, with 16 bases between. Germline V gives CDR1 DFQATT, CDR2 SNEGSKA (reference sequence). The CDR3 has 14 amino acids. A universal primer site came from template switching; cDNA carried unique molecular identifiers. From the 5' RACE reads, TCRdb called clonotypes with MiXCR, one entry per CDR3 protein. Of more than 1.5 million distinct CDR3 sequences listed, under 35% are singletons. The sequenced sample was cord blood. The gene calls are TRBV20-1 and TRBJ2-7; tentatively, D is TRBD1 (6 bases). The TCR originated in a newborn girl in good health. In nucleotides, the CDR3 is TGCAGTGCTAGGGTTGTGGGGGCAATATACGAGCAGTACTTC. This encodes CSARVVGAIYEQYF.